What follows describes a single T cell receptor (beta chain). What it recognizes is unknown. This entry comes from a study of OX40 agonist ivuxolimab in advanced cancers. Whole-study context: The study gave patients intravenous ivuxolimab at 0.01 to 10 mg/kg every 2 weeks. Three patients had partial responses: one hepatocellular carcinoma, two cutaneous melanoma. Study conclusions and caveats: Among some nonresponders, normalized T-cell clonal expansion was also low.

Profiled with immunoSEQ multiplex PCR; TCRdb holds only in-frame clones, not every one. The repertoire has 50,000 to 55,000 clones, 75% to 85% of them found once; the top ten carry about 0.69%. The CDR3 totals 16 residues. Germline V lookup: CDR1 MRHNA, CDR2 SNTAGT. Trimming cost V 8 bases and J 0 bases; bases outside gene matches: 10. Sequencing was performed on CD4+ or CD8+ T cells sorted from blood, taken in a trial of the OX40 agonist ivuxolimab. The clonotype originates from an adult with an advanced solid tumor such as melanoma, head and neck, liver or kidney cancer. The chain carries TRBV6-4 and TRBJ1-5; 7 nucleotides align to TRBD1. The CDR3 sequence is CASRPQGPYSNQPQHF. As DNA, the CDR3 is TGTGCCAGCCGACCACAGGGGCCATATAGCAATCAGCCCCAGCATTTT.